This TCR beta chain came from a study of cytomegalovirus exposure and HLA in healthy donors. PCR involved 60 Vbeta and 13 Jbeta primers. Original data processing: In a later analysis, 75 million to 85 million unique TCR beta chains included roughly 11 million shared by two or more donors. Sequenced by immunoSEQ multiplex PCR; TCRdb stores in-frame clones only, minus some. That table gives V, J and clone size, and the DNA gave D and trimming. The sample lists some 110,000 clones; roughly four fifths were seen once. The germline V gene encodes CDR1 MNHNS and CDR2 SASEGT. Trimming shortened V by 6 bases and J by 5 bases, and 7 bases separated the two germline ends. The length of the CDR3 is 11 residues.

The chain couples TRBV6-1 to TRBJ2-5; no firm D call. The origin of this receptor is a woman aged 50 to 60 in good health and CMV-seropositive. The sequenced sample consisted of PBMCs. The CDR3 loop reads CASSHGETQYF. The CDR3 DNA sequence: TGTGCCAGCAGCCACGGGGAGACCCAGTACTTC.